This record looks at one T cell receptor beta chain sequence and its context. Its matching antigen is unknown. This record belongs to a study of T cell repertoires in ileal Crohn's disease. Study overall: Median disease duration was around eight years; 35% smoked at surgery.

CDR3 size: 14 residues. CDR1 and CDR2 (germline): SQVTM, ANQGSEA. Trimming pared 2 bases from V and 0 bases from J, leaving 10 bases between. Findings and limits, study-wide: Compared with non-smokers, active smokers at surgery showed more clonal expansions.

Libraries were prepared by immunoSEQ multiplex PCR; TCRdb keeps only in-frame clonotypes and omits some of them. The sample consists of over 10,000 clones, around 80% of them appearing once. Time point described: neoterminal ileum biopsy at postoperative endoscopy, about 6 months after surgery. This rearrangement joins TRBV29-1 to TRBJ2-5, with D possibly matching TRBD2 (6 bases). The TCR sequence derives from an adult with Crohn's disease. The sequencing input was ileal tissue. In nucleotides, the CDR3 is TGCAGCGTTGAACGGGGACTCTACCAAGAGACCCAGTACTTC. It encodes CSVERGLYQETQYF.